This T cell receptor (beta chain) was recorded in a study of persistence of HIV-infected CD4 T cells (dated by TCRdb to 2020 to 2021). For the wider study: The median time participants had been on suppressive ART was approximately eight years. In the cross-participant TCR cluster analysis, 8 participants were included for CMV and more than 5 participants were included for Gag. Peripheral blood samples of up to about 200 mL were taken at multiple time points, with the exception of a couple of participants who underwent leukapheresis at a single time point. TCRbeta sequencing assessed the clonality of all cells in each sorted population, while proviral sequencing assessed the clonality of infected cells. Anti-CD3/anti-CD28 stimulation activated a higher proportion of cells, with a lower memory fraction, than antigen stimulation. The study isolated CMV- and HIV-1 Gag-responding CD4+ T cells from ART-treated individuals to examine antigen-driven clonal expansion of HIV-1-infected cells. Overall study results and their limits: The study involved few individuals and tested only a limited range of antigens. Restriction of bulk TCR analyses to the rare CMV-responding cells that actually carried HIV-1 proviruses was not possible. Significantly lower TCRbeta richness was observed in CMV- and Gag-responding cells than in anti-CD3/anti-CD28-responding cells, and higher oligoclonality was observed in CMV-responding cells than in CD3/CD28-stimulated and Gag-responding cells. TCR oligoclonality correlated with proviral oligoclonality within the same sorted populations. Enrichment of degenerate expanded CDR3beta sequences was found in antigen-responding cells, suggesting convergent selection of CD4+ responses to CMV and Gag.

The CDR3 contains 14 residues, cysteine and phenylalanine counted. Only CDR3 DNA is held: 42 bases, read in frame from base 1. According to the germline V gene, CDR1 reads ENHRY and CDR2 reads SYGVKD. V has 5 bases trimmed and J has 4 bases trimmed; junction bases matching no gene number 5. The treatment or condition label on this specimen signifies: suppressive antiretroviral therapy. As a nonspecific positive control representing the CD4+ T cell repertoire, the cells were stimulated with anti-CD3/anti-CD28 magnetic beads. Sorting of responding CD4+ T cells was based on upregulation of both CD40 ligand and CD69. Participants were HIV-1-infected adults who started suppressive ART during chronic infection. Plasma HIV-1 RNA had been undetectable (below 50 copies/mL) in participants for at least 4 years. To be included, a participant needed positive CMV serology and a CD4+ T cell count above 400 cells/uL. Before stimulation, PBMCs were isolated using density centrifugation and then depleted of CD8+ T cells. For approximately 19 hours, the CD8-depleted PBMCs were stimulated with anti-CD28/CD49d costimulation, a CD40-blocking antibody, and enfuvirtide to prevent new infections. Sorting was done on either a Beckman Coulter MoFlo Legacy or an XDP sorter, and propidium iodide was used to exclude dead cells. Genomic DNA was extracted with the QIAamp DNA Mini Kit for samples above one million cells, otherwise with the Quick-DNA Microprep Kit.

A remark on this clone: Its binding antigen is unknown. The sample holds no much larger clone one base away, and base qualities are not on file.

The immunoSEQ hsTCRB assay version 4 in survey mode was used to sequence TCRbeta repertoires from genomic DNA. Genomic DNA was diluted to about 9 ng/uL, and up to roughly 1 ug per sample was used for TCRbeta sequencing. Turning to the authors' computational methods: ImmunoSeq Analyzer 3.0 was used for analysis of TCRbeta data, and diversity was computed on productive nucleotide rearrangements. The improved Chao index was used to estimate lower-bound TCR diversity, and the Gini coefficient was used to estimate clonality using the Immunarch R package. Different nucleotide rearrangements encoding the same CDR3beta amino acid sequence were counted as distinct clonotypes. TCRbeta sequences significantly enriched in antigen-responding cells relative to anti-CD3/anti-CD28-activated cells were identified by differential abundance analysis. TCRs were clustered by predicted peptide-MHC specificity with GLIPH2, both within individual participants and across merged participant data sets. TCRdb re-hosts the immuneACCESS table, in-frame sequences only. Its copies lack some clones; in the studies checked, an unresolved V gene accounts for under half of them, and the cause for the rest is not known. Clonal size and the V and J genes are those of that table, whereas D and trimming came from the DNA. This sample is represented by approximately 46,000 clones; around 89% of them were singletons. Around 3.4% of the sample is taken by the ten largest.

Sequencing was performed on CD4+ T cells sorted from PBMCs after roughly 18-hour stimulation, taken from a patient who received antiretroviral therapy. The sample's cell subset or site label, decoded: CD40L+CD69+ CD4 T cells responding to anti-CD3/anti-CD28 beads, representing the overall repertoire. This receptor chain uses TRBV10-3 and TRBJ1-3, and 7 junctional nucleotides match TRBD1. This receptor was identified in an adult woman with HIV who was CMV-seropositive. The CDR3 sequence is CAISPTGVGNTIYF. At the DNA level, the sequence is TGTGCCATCAGTCCCACAGGGGTCGGAAACACCATATATTTT.